The text below deals with one TCR beta chain. Antigen unknown. Measured with immunoSEQ multiplex PCR; TCRdb has only the in-frame clones, and not every one. The data hold about 94,000 clones, with around 85% observed a single time. The sample belongs to a study of T cell responses to AZD1222 COVID-19 vaccine. General study results and limits: White British ancestry dominated among donors, who included more females, and clonal diversity was possibly underestimated. At baseline, seropositivity was found in only five or six AZD1222 recipients.

CDR1 is MNHNS and CDR2 is SASEGT in the germline V gene. The CDR3 extends over 15 amino acids. Trimming removed 3 bases from V and 2 bases from J, with 13 bases in between. Sequencing was performed on peripheral blood, taken 28 days after the second AZD1222 dose. This sequence originates from an adult who received the AZD1222 COVID-19 vaccine. The chain combines TRBV6-1 with TRBJ1-2; possibly TRBD1 for D (6 bases). In DNA, the CDR3 is TGTGCCAGCAGTGAGGGAGGGGGGTGGAACTATGGCTACACCTTC. Amino acids: CASSEGGGWNYGYTF.